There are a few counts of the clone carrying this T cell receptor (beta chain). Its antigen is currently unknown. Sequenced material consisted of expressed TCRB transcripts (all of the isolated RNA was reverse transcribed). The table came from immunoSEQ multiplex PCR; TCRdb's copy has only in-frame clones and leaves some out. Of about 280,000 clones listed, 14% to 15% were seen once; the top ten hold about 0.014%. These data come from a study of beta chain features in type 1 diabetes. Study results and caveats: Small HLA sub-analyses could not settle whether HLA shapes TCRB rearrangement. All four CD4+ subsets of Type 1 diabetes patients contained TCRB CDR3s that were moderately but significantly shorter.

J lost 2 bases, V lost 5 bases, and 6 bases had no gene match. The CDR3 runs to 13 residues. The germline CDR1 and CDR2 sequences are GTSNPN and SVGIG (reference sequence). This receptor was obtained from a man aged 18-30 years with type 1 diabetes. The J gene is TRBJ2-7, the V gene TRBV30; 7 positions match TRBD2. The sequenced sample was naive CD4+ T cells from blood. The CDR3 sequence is CAWGRGVAYEQYF. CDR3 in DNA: TGTGCCTGGGGGAGGGGTGTGGCCTACGAGCAGTACTTC. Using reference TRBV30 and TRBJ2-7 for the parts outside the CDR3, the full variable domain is SQTIHQWPATLVQPVGSPLSLECTVEGTSNPNLYWYRQAAGRGLQLLFYSVGIGQISSEVPQNLSASRPQDRQFILSSKKLLLSDSGFYLCAWGRGVAYEQYFGPGTRLTVT.